These 12 T cell receptor beta chains were sequenced from one sample in a study of PD-1 blockade in classical Hodgkin lymphoma. Time point of the sample: cycle 4 day 1 (C4D1), after 6 weeks of nivolumab. Brentuximab vedotin exposure varied among the patients, all of whom had relapsed after autologous stem cell transplantation. Data came from immunoSEQ multiplex PCR; TCRdb stores just in-frame clones and leaves some out. This sample has roughly 40,000 clones, with around 80% found just once. The material was peripheral blood mononuclear cells (PBMCs), obtained before the fourth cycle of nivolumab. Receptor source: a human donor with classical Hodgkin lymphoma.

The V and J genes are TRBV5-6 and TRBJ1-3; D remains unclear. V lost 2 bases and J lost 2, with 14 bases in between. Germline lookup yields CDR1 SGHDT and CDR2 YYEEEE. This CDR3 is built from 16 residues. The CDR3: CASSFGGSHPGNTIYF. The DNA for the CDR3 is TGTGCCAGCAGCTTCGGCGGCAGTCACCCTGGAAACACCATATATTTT.

V is TRBV28 and J is TRBJ1-5; D not resolved. The germline CDR1 and CDR2 sequences are MDHEN and SYDVKM. This CDR3 has 12 residues. V gave up 3 bases and J gave up 7 bases, with 7 bases separating them. The CDR3: CASSLQVQPQHF. For the CDR3, the DNA is TGTGCCAGCAGTTTGCAGGTGCAGCCCCAGCATTTT. Supplemented by reference TRBV28 and TRBJ1-5, the full variable domain reads DVKVTQSSRYLVKRTGEKVFLECVQDMDHENMFWYRQDPGLGLRLIYFSYDVKMKEKGDIPEGYSVSREKKERFSLILESASTNQTSMYLCASSLQVQPQHFGDGTRLSIL.

V gene TRBV4-1 combines with J gene TRBJ1-5; D ambiguous. CDR1 and CDR2 from the germline V gene are MGHRA and YSYEKL. V gave up 2 bases and J gave up 3 bases, with 17 bases separating them. This CDR3 is 17 amino acids long. The CDR3 here is CASSQQPQTANNQPQHF. The CDR3, as DNA: TGCGCCAGCAGCCAACAACCCCAAACAGCCAACAATCAGCCCCAGCATTTT.

A single count supports this clone. The V gene is TRBV29-1, the J gene TRBJ1-1; 10 bases line up with TRBD1. The CDR3 spans 15 residues. Germline V gene data show CDR1 as SQVTM and CDR2 as ANQGSEA. V trimming: 8 bases; J trimming: 1 base; junction bases outside the gene matches: 10. CDR3 sequence: CSSRGTGVSNTEAFF. Written as DNA, the CDR3 is TGCAGCTCCCGGGGGACAGGGGTCTCGAACACTGAAGCTTTCTTT.

The rearrangement links TRBV20-1 to TRBJ1-2; D remains ambiguous. Per the germline V gene, CDR1 is DFQATT and CDR2 is SNEGSKA (reference sequence). There are 11 residues in the CDR3. V was trimmed by 6 bases and J by 8 bases, leaving 13 bases between them. The CDR3 bases are TGCAGTGCCACCACCGGGCCCGGCTACACCTTC. Translation gives CSATTGPGYTF.

This rearrangement joins TRBV25-1 to TRBJ2-4; D assignment may be TRBD1 or TRBD2 (5 bases each). Per the germline V gene, CDR1 is MGHDK and CDR2 is SYGVNS. V lost 4 bases, J lost 0 bases, and 16 bases lay in between. This CDR3 contains 17 residues. The CDR3 protein is CASSGLGDGKAKNIQYF. The CDR3 bases are TGTGCCAGCAGTGGCCTGGGGGACGGTAAAGCCAAAAACATTCAGTACTTC.

The gene calls are TRBV5-1 and TRBJ1-2, with TRBD1 as a possible D gene (5 bases). This CDR3 spans 13 amino acids. Germline CDR1 SGHRS, CDR2 YFSETQ. Deletions cut 4 bases from V and 5 bases from J, with 12 bases between. The CDR3 region has the DNA TGCGCCAGCAGCGACGACAGTTCGTATGGCTACACCTTC. It codes for CASSDDSSYGYTF.

V and J are TRBV7-9 and TRBJ1-1; tentative D call: TRBD1 (5 bases). Germline CDR1 is SEHNR and CDR2 is FQNEAQ (reference sequence). CDR3 length equals 14 residues. Trimming took off 8 bases at V and 1 base at J, with 14 bases between the two ends. The CDR3 coding sequence is TGTGCCAGCCTCAACGGACACACGAACACTGAAGCTTTCTTT. Translating gives CASLNGHTNTEAFF.

This clone was observed a handful of times. The genes are TRBV27 and TRBJ2-2, with D uncertain. Trimming removed 3 bases at V and 5 bases at J, with 13 bases between. The CDR3 sequence is 15 residues long. In germline, CDR1 is MNHEY, CDR2 SMNVEV (reference sequence). CDR3 nucleotide sequence: TGTGCCAGCAGTTTTGGAAAGGCAGAGACCGGGGAGCTGTTTTTT. It specifies CASSFGKAETGELFF.

This sequence joins TRBV4-3 and TRBJ2-3; 11 positions agree with TRBD2. The CDR3 spans 16 residues. The V and J ends lost 0 bases and 2 bases, in that order; junction bases with no gene match: 1. The germline CDR1 and CDR2 sequences are LGHNA and YSLEER. The CDR3 sequence is CASSQDSGGATDTQYF. Written as DNA, the CDR3 is TGCGCCAGCAGCCAAGATAGCGGGGGGGCCACAGATACGCAGTATTTT.

V usage is TRBV4-2 and J usage is TRBJ2-3, with a tentative D call TRBD1 (6 bases). Germline CDR1 and CDR2: LGHNA and YNFKEQ. V was pared by 2 bases and J by 1 base, with 19 bases between. There are 18 residues in the CDR3. CDR3 loop: CASSQRNGGGVGTDTQYF. Here the CDR3 DNA reads TGTGCCAGCAGCCAACGAAATGGGGGCGGCGTGGGCACAGATACGCAGTATTTT.

The chain uses TRBV21-1 and TRBJ2-7. TRBV21-1 is a pseudogene segment. The CDR3 loop spans 10 amino acids. The CDR3 DNA reads as TGTGCCAGCCCCCGACGTACGGACTACTTC. Its translation: CASPRRTDYF.